Following are 8 T cell receptor beta chains from one sample sequenced in a study of cytomegalovirus exposure and HLA in healthy donors. The PCR had 60 Vbeta and 13 Jbeta primers. Sequencing used immunoSEQ multiplex PCR; TCRdb keeps in-frame clones, though not all of them. The table lists roughly 230,000 clones, 85% to 95% of them singletons, with around 1.7% in the top ten. Specimen: PBMCs. These receptors came from a girl under 10 years old in good health and CMV-seronegative.

V usage is TRBV5-1 and J usage is TRBJ2-1; 10 bases agree with TRBD2. In germline, CDR1 is SGHRS, CDR2 YFSETQ. V was clipped by 5 bases and J by 0 bases; unmatched bases: 5. CDR3 length: 16 amino acids. CDR3 sequence reads: CASRTRTSGSYNEQFF. CDR3 nucleotides: TGCGCCAGCAGGACCCGGACTAGCGGCTCCTACAATGAGCAGTTCTTC.

The genes are TRBV6-6 and TRBJ1-2; D may be TRBD1 (5 bases). The germline CDR1 and CDR2 sequences are MNHNY and SVGAGI (reference sequence). Deletions cut 5 bases from V and 8 bases from J, with 24 bases between. The CDR3 runs to 16 residues. The CDR3 protein is CASSTEWVREKLGYTF. Here the CDR3 DNA reads TGTGCCAGCAGTACCGAATGGGTCAGGGAAAAATTAGGCTACACCTTC.

The chain combines TRBV11-2 with TRBJ1-5; TRBD1 agrees at 11 bases. CDR3 length equals 15 residues. Per germline, CDR1 SGHAT and CDR2 FQNNGV. Trimming at V came to 5 bases and at J to 4 bases, leaving 4 bases not matched to a gene. The CDR3 bases are TGTGCCAGCAGCCCAGGGACAGGGGGGAATCAGCCCCAGCATTTT. Residues: CASSPGTGGNQPQHF.

V gene TRBV15 combines with J gene TRBJ2-1, with D possibly TRBD2 on 7 matching bases. CDR1 and CDR2 (germline): LNHNV, YYDKDF (reference sequence). CDR3 length: 16 amino acids. The V and J ends lost 0 bases and 8 bases respectively, with 17 bases between them. The CDR3: CATSRDRGRGLYEQFF. CDR3 coding DNA: TGTGCCACCAGCAGAGACCGGGGGAGGGGGTTGTATGAGCAGTTCTTC.

V gene TRBV7-9 combines with J gene TRBJ2-1; 8 positions match TRBD2. V lost 5 bases, J lost 14 bases, and 8 bases stayed unmatched. Germline lookup yields CDR1 SEHNR and CDR2 FQNEAQ (reference sequence). The CDR3 has 12 amino acids. CDR3 DNA: TGTGCCAGCAGCCGTGGCGGGACTAGGGAGTTCTTC. This encodes CASSRGGTREFF.

V is TRBV7-9 and J is TRBJ1-1; weak D call: TRBD1 (5 bases). The CDR3 consists of 15 residues. Trimming pared 0 bases from V and 5 bases from J, leaving 13 bases between. Germline assignment: CDR1 SEHNR and CDR2 FQNEAQ (reference sequence). In DNA, the CDR3 is TGTGCCAGCAGCTTAGCGTCAGGGTTAGGGACTGAAGCTTTCTTT. Encoded protein: CASSLASGLGTEAFF.

V and J are TRBV19 and TRBJ2-7; possible D gene TRBD2, 5 bases. V lost 3 bases to trimming and J lost 0 bases, with 12 bases between them. There are 15 residues in the CDR3. In germline, CDR1 is LNHDA, CDR2 SQIVND (reference sequence). This CDR3 is CASSMGARVSYEQYF. Written as DNA, the CDR3 is TGTGCCAGTAGTATGGGAGCCCGCGTCTCCTACGAGCAGTACTTC.

V gene TRBV15 combines with J gene TRBJ1-2; 10 bases align to TRBD1. With V trimmed by 4 bases and J by 8 bases, 7 bases remained unmatched. This CDR3 is built from 14 residues. Germline V gene sequence: CDR1 LNHNV, CDR2 YYDKDF (reference sequence). The CDR3 DNA is TGTGCCACCAGCACCAGCGGGACAGGGGTCGGCTACACCTTC. Translated: CATSTSGTGVGYTF.